Shown below are 13 T cell receptor beta chains from a single sample sequenced in a study of blood T cell repertoires in COVID-19. TCRdb keeps only in-frame clones here, not all; method: immunoSEQ multiplex PCR. The sample has 200,000 to 250,000 clones, 86% seen once. The material sequenced was PBMCs or T cells enriched from blood (not recorded which). These receptors were obtained from a woman aged 45-59 years in a cohort exposed to, infected with or recovered from COVID-19 (not recorded which).

The chain joins TRBV7-2 to TRBJ2-1, with TRBD1 matching over 7 bases. The V gene end was trimmed by 3 bases and the J gene end by 7 bases; junction bases not matched to a gene: 6. CDR3 length equals 14 residues. Germline-derived CDR1 and CDR2 are SGHTA and FQGNSA. For the CDR3, the DNA is TGTGCCAGCAGCTTCGGGACAGCCAAGAATGAGCAGTTCTTC. This codes for CASSFGTAKNEQFF.

The genes are TRBV4-1 and TRBJ2-1; 7 nucleotides agree with TRBD2. Trimming took 1 base from V and 8 from J; bases not matched to a gene: 8. The CDR3 contains 15 residues. The germline V gene has CDR1 MGHRA and CDR2 YSYEKL. The CDR3 nucleotides are TGCGCCAGCAGCCAAGGACTAGCTTCTGACTATGAGCAGTTCTTC. Protein product: CASSQGLASDYEQFF.

The chain recombines TRBV5-6 with TRBJ2-1; the D gene is possibly TRBD2 (6 bases). V lost 0 bases and J lost 3, with 10 bases in between. The germline V gene has CDR1 SGHDT and CDR2 YYEEEE. CDR3 length equals 15 residues. CDR3 residues: CASSLGEALYNEQFF. For the CDR3, the DNA is TGTGCCAGCAGCTTGGGGGAGGCCCTCTACAATGAGCAGTTCTTC. Using reference TRBV5-6 and TRBJ2-1 for the parts outside the CDR3, the full variable domain is DAGVTQSPTHLIKTRGQQVTLRCSPKSGHDTVSWYQQALGQGPQFIFQYYEEEERQRGNFPDRFSGHQFPNYSSELNVNALLLGDSALYLCASSLGEALYNEQFFGPGTRLTVL.

The J gene is TRBJ2-2, the V gene TRBV3-1 (or the pseudogene TRBV3-2); 7 bases line up with TRBD2. Germline-derived CDR1 and CDR2 are LGHDT and YNNKEL (reference sequence). The CDR3 spans 16 residues. J gave up 0 bases and V 6 bases, and 7 bases lay outside the gene matches. CDR3 DNA: TGTGCCAGCAGGGGGAGGGGTTTTACGAACACCGGGGAGCTGTTTTTT. As protein: CASRGRGFTNTGELFF.

This chain connects TRBV28 to TRBJ2-1; TRBD2 agrees at 8 bases. The CDR3 contains 14 residues. In germline, CDR1 is MDHEN, CDR2 SYDVKM. The V and J ends lost 7 bases and 4 bases, in that order; junction bases with no gene match: 6. The CDR3 spells CASTPGGKYNEQFF. For the CDR3, the DNA is TGTGCCAGCACGCCGGGGGGGAAGTACAATGAGCAGTTCTTC.

This rearrangement joins TRBV5-4 to TRBJ2-7, with TRBD1 identical over 9 bases. CDR1 SGHNT and CDR2 YYREEE come from the germline V gene (reference sequence). This CDR3 contains 14 residues. Trimming cost V 4 bases and J 4 bases; bases outside gene matches: 6. The DNA for the CDR3 is TGTGCCAGCAGCCCCGGGACAGGGATATACGAGCAGTACTTC. Its translation is CASSPGTGIYEQYF.

The chain joins TRBV6-5 to TRBJ2-5; TRBD1 agrees at 11 bases. The V and J ends lost 2 bases and 4 bases, in that order; junction bases with no gene match: 3. The CDR3 is made up of 15 amino acids. Germline loops: CDR1 MNHEY, CDR2 SVGAGI. Written as DNA, the CDR3 is TGTGCCAGCAGTTACGGGACAGGGGGTGGAGAGACCCAGTACTTC. Encoded protein: CASSYGTGGGETQYF.

This rearrangement joins TRBV7-9 to TRBJ1-1; D is uncertain. Germline lookup yields CDR1 SEHNR and CDR2 FQNEAQ (reference sequence). Between the trimmed V and J ends, which lost 8 bases and 0 bases, there was a span of 13 bases. This CDR3 has 14 amino acids. CDR3 protein: CASVALALNTEAFF. The CDR3 DNA reads as TGTGCCAGCGTGGCCCTAGCCTTGAACACTGAAGCTTTCTTT.

The chain uses TRBV7-2 and TRBJ1-2, with D possibly being TRBD1 (6 bases). The V gene's germline CDR1 is SGHTA and CDR2 FQGNSA. Between the trimmed V and J ends, which lost 7 bases and 1 base, there was a span of 16 bases. The CDR3 extends over 15 amino acids. The CDR3 coding sequence is TGTGCCAGCACCCAAGGACAGATCTTTAACTATGGCTACACCTTC. Its translation: CASTQGQIFNYGYTF.

The chain recombines TRBV6-2 or TRBV6-3 with TRBJ1-4; no firm D call. CDR1 is MNHEY, CDR2 SVGEGT, per germline. With 5 bases removed from V and 0 bases from J, the gap between germline ends came to 10 bases. The CDR3 totals 15 residues. The CDR3 is CASSAGFATNEKLFF. CDR3 DNA sequence: TGTGCCAGCAGTGCGGGATTTGCAACTAATGAAAAACTGTTTTTT.

The chain employs TRBV5-1 and TRBJ1-6, with 10 bases fitting TRBD1. The germline gives CDR1 SGHRS, CDR2 YFSETQ. This CDR3 comprises 17 residues. The V segment lost 4 bases and the J segment 6 bases; nucleotides outside the gene matches: 10. Here the CDR3 reads CASSVGQGFVRNSPLHF. CDR3 sequence (DNA): TGCGCCAGCAGCGTGGGACAGGGGTTCGTGCGTAATTCACCCCTCCACTTT.

The chain carries TRBV7-2 and TRBJ1-2; no definite D call. The CDR3 extends over 14 amino acids. V was clipped by 4 bases and J by 5 bases, with 14 bases between them. Germline values: CDR1 SGHTA, CDR2 FQGNSA. CDR3 DNA: TGTGCCAGCAGCTCATCCTTCGGGGTTTATGGCTACACCTTC. It specifies CASSSSFGVYGYTF.

The V call is TRBV10-3, the J call TRBJ2-3; TRBD2 aligns across 10 bases. V shed 2 bases, J shed 1 base, and the junction held 3 bases outside the gene matches. From germline, CDR1 is ENHRY and CDR2 SYGVKD. This CDR3 has 16 residues. CDR3 nucleotides: TGTGCCATCAGTGAGAAGCGGGGGGGCCGCACAGATACGCAGTATTTT. Translation: CAISEKRGGRTDTQYF.